Listed here is a single T cell receptor beta chain. This specimen comes from a study of blood T cell repertoires in COVID-19. Per germline, CDR1 MNHEY and CDR2 SVGAGI. The J segment lost 2 bases and the V segment lost 7 bases, leaving 5 bases of the junction unmatched. The CDR3 extends over 14 amino acids. Measured with immunoSEQ multiplex PCR; TCRdb has only the in-frame clones, and not every one. Of approximately 150,000 clones in the sample, approximately 95% were seen once. The origin of this receptor is a woman in her fifties or sixties with COVID-19, enrolled during active disease. V and J are TRBV6-5 and TRBJ2-3; 8 bases are shared with TRBD2. The source material was peripheral blood. CDR3 residues: CASTRGAYTDTQYF. CDR3 in DNA: TGTGCCAGCACGCGGGGGGCATACACAGATACGCAGTATTTT.